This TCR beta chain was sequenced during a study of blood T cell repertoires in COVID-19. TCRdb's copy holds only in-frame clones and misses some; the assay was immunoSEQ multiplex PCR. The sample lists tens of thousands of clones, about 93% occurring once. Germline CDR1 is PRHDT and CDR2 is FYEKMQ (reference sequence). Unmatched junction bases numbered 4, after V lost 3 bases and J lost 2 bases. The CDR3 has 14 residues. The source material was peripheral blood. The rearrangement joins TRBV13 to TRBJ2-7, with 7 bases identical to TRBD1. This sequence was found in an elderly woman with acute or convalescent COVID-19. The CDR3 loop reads CASSFRQGPYEQYF. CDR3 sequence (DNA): TGTGCCAGCAGCTTTCGACAGGGACCCTACGAGCAGTACTTC.